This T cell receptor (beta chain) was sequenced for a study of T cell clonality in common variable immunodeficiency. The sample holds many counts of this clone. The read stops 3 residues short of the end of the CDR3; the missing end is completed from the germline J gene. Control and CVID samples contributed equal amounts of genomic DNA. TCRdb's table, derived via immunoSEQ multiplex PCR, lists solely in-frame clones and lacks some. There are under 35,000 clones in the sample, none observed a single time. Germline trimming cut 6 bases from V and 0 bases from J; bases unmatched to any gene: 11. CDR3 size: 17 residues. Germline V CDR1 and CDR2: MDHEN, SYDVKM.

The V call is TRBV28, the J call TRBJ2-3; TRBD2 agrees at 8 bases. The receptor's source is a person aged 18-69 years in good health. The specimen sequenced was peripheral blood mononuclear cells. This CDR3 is CASRSDLAGSSTDTQYF. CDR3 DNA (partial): TGTGCCAGCAGGAGTGACCTAGCGGGCTCTAGCACAGATACG.